This is a list of T cell receptor beta chains from one sample in a study of blood T cell repertoires in COVID-19. Only in-frame clones appear in the TCRdb table, and some are missing; sequencing was by immunoSEQ multiplex PCR. The sample gives just under 350,000 clones, about 90% of which show up once; under 3.5% is in the top ten. The specimen sequenced was peripheral blood. The receptors stem from a woman between 18 and 30 years old who had recovered from COVID-19. Each CDR3 is given with its conserved first and last residue. Only part of the rows carry a size: once, few, many, or a class if the clone is expanded.

abundance	j_gene	v_gene	CDR3aa
.	TRBJ1-1	TRBV29-1	CSVEYSMNTEAFF
.	TRBJ1-2	TRBV19	CASSRGTGPSYGYTF
.	TRBJ2-3	TRBV6-5	CASSQGGGVDTQYF
.	TRBJ2-5	TRBV12-3/TRBV12-4	CASTQWRGETQYF
.	TRBJ1-1	TRBV9	CASTAFGGTGNTEAFF
once	TRBJ2-4	TRBV3-1/TRBV3-2	CASSQDRLLGQNIQYF
.	TRBJ1-5	TRBV7-6	CASSPGYSSNQPQHF
.	TRBJ1-2	TRBV5-1	CASSSRRDRVDGYTF
.	TRBJ1-2	TRBV13	CASSLTGGTFSYTF
.	TRBJ1-2	TRBV30	CAWRYEVSGYTF
once	TRBJ1-1	TRBV11-2	CASSVERGTEAFF
.	TRBJ2-1	TRBV13	CASSLGLAGVESGYNEQFF
.	TRBJ1-3	TRBV14	CASSQAGAGNTIYF
.	TRBJ1-4	TRBV25-1	CASSVNEKLFF
.	TRBJ1-4	TRBV5-5	CASRAGGWHANEKLFF
few	TRBJ2-1	TRBV10-3	CAISGLASYNEQFF
.	TRBJ1-6	TRBV19	CANNGTVNNSPLHF
.	TRBJ2-1	TRBV19	CASSISGSSYNEQFF
.	TRBJ2-5	TRBV28	CASTTAGGHGTQYF
.	TRBJ1-1	TRBV12-3/TRBV12-4	CASSPLRSRAFF
.	TRBJ2-1	TRBV5-4	CASSFGTSGRDEQFF
.	TRBJ1-1	TRBV18	CASSPTSPGVAFF
.	TRBJ2-1	TRBV5-4	CASSVSGGAGLGEQFF
.	TRBJ2-2	TRBV12-3/TRBV12-4	CASRGHSTGELFF
.	TRBJ2-1	TRBV5-1	CASSFTTSGYYNEQFF
once	TRBJ2-5	TRBV3-1/TRBV3-2	CASSQGAGGLAGGETQYF
.	TRBJ1-2	TRBV5-4	CASSLGQAPTPNYGYTF